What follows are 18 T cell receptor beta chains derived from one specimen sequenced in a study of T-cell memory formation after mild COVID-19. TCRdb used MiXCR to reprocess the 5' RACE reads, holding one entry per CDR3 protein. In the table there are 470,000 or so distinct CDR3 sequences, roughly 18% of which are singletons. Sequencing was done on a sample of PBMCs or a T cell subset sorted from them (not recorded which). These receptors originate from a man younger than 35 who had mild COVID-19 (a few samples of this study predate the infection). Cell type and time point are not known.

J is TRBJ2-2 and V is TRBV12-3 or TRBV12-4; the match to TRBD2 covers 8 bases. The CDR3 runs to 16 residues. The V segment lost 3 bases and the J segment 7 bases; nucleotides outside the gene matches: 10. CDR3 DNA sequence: TGTGCCAGCAGTTTGGGGCAACGGCGGGGGGTCGGGGAGCTGTTTTTT. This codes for CASSLGQRRGVGELFF.

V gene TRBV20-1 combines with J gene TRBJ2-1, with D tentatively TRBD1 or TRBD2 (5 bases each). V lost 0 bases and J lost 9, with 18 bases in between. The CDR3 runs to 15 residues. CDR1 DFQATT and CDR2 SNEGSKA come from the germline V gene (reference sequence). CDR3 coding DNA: TGCAGTGCTAGAGATACTCCCAGGGAGCATGGTGAGCAGTTCTTC. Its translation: CSARDTPREHGEQFF.

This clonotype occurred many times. The CDR3 reads CASSNSAGGFTGELFF. The CDR3 DNA follows: TGTGCCAGCAGCAATTCAGCGGGGGGTTTCACCGGGGAGCTGTTTTTT. The chain links TRBV9 to TRBJ2-2; TRBD2 agrees at 9 bases. The CDR3 has 16 amino acids. Germline-derived CDR1 and CDR2 are SGDLS and YYNGEE. V lost 4 bases, J lost 4 bases, and 8 bases stayed unmatched.

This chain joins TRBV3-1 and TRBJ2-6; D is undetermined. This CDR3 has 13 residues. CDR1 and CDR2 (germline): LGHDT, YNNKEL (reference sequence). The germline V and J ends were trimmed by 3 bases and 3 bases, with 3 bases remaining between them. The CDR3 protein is CASSHYGANVLTF. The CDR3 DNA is TGTGCCAGCAGCCATTATGGGGCCAACGTCCTGACTTTC.

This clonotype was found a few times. CDR3 sequence (DNA): TGCGCCAGCAGCTTGGAGTCCTCCCTTTGGACCCAGTACTTC. This gives the protein CASSLESSLWTQYF. This rearrangement joins TRBV5-1 to TRBJ2-5; D unclear. Germline assignment: CDR1 SGHRS and CDR2 YFSETQ. The CDR3 extends over 14 amino acids. The germline V and J ends were trimmed by 0 bases and 7 bases, with 13 bases remaining between them. The variable domain in full, completed from reference TRBV5-1 and TRBJ2-5, reads KAGVTQTPRYLIKTRGQQVTLSCSPISGHRSVSWYQQTPGQGLQFLFEYFSETQRNKGNFPGRFSGRQFSNSRSEMNVSTLELGDSALYLCASSLESSLWTQYFGPGTRLLVL.

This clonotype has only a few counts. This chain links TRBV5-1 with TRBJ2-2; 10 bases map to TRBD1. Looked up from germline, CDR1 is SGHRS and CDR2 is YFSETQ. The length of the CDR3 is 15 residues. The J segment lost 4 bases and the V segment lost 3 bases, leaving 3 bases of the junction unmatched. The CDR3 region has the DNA TGCGCCAGCAGCTGGGGACAGGGGAGCACCGGGGAGCTGTTTTTT. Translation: CASSWGQGSTGELFF.

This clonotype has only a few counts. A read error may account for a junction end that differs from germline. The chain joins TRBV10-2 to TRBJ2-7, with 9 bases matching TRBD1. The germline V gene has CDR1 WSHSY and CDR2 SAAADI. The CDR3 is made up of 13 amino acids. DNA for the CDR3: TGCGCCAGCAGGGGACAGGGTCTTTACGGGCAGTACTTC. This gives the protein CASRGQGLYGQYF.

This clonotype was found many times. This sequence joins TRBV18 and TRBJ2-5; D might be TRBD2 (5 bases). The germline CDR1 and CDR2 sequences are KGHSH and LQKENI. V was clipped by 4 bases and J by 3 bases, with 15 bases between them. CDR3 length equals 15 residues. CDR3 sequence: CASSLAGTVKETQYF. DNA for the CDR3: TGTGCCAGCTCACTCGCGGGTACAGTCAAAGAGACCCAGTACTTC.

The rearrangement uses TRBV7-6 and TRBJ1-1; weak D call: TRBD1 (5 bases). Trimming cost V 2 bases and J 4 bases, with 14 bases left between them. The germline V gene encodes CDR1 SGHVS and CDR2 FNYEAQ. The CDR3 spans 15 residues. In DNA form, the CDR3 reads TGTGCCAGCAGCTTAATCGGGGGATGGGCCACTGAAGCTTTCTTT. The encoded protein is CASSLIGGWATEAFF. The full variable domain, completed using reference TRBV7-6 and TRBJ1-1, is GAGVSQSPRYKVTKRGQDVALRCDPISGHVSLYWYRQALGQGPEFLTYFNYEAQQDKSGLPNDRFSAERPEGSISTLTIQRTEQRDSAMYRCASSLIGGWATEAFFGQGTRLTVV.

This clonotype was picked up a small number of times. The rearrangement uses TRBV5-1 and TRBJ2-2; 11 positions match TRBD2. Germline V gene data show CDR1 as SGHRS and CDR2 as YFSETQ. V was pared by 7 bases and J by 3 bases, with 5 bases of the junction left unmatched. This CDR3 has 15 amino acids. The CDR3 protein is CASSLTSGDTGELFF. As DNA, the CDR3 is TGCGCCAGCTCATTGACTAGCGGGGACACCGGGGAGCTGTTTTTT.

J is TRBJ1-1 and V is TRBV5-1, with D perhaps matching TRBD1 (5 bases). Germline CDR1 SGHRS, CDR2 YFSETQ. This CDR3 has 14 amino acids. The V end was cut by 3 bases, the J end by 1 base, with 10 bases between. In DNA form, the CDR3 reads TGCGCCAGCAGCTGGGCGACAGCGAACACTGAAGCTTTCTTT. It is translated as CASSWATANTEAFF.

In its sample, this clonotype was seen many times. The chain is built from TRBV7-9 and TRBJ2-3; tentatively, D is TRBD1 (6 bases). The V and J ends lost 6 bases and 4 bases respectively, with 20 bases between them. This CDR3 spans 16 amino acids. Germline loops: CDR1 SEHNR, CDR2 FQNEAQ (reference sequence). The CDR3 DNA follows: TGTGCCAGCAGGGCGAAAAGGCAGGGGAATGCAGATACGCAGTATTTT. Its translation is CASRAKRQGNADTQYF.

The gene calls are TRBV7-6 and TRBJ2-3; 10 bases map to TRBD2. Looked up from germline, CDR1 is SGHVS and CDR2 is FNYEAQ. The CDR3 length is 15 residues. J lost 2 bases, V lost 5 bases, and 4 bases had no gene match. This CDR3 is CASSPSGRYTDTQYF. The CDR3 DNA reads TGTGCCAGCAGCCCTAGCGGGAGATACACAGATACGCAGTATTTT.

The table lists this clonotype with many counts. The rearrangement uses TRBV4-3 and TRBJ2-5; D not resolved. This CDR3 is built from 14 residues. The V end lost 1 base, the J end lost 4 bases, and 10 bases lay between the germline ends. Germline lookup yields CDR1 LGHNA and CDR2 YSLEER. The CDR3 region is CASSQGPVRETQYF. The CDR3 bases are TGCGCCAGCAGCCAAGGCCCCGTCCGAGAGACCCAGTACTTC.

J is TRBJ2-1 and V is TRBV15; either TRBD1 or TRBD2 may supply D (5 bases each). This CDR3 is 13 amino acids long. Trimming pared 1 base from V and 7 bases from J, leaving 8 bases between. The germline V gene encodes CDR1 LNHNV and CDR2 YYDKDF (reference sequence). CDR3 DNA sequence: TGTGCCACCAGCAGAGGGTGGGGGAATGAGCAGTTCTTC. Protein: CATSRGWGNEQFF.

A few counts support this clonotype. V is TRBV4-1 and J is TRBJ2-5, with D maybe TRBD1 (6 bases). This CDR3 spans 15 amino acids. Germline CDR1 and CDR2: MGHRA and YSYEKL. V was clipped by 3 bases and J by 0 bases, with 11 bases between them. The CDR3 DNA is TGCGCCAGCAGCCATGATCAGGGGTACCAAGAGACCCAGTACTTC. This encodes CASSHDQGYQETQYF.

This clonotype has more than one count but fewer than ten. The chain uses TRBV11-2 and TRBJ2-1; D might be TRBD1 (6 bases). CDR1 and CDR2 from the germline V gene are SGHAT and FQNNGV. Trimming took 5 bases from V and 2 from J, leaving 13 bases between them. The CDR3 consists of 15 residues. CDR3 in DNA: TGTGCCAGCAGCACCCAGGACAGTCCCTACAATGAGCAGTTCTTC. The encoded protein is CASSTQDSPYNEQFF.

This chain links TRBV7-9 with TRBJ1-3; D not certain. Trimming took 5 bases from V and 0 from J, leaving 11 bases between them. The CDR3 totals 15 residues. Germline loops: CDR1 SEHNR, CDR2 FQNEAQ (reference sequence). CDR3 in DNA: TGTGCCAGCAGCCGGTCGGGGATCTCTGGAAACACCATATATTTT. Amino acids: CASSRSGISGNTIYF.